A selection of T cell receptor beta chains follows, all from one sample in a study of CD8 T cell repertoires and HIV-1 epitope variants. TCRdb keeps only in-frame clones here, not all; method: immunoSEQ multiplex PCR. The data contain 90,000 or so clones, around 75% of them singletons. The sequencing sample was made of uncultured baseline CD8+ T cells from peripheral blood mononuclear cells (PBMCs). Receptors originate from a male donor with HIV. Each CDR3 is given with its conserved first and last residue. The order of the fields is V gene, clone size, D gene, J gene, CDR3 DNA, CDR3 protein. D genes are given only for firm matches. A clone size is listed for some rows: how often the clone was seen (once, few, many), or a class if it is expanded.

>TRBV2|.|TRBD2|TRBJ2-7
TGTGCCAGCAGCGTACTAGCGGGGGGGCTTTACGAGCAGTACTTC
CASSVLAGGLYEQYF
>TRBV5-4|.|.|TRBJ1-1
TGTGCCAGCAGCACCAGGGTTGGGTTTTTGGGTGAAGCTTTCTTT
CASSTRVGFLGEAFF
>TRBV9|few|.|TRBJ1-3
TGTGCCAGCAGCGCTCTTGTCAGGAATGCTGGAAACACCATATATTTT
CASSALVRNAGNTIYF
>TRBV29-1|few|.|TRBJ1-1
TGCAGCGTTGGGAGTTCTATGGCTGAAGCTTTCTTT
CSVGSSMAEAFF
>TRBV9|.|.|TRBJ2-3
TGTGCCAGCTCCCTGGGGCTTCCAGATACGCAGTATTTT
CASSLGLPDTQYF
>TRBV7-9|.|TRBD1|TRBJ2-1
TGTGCCGGTGGGACAGGCTCCCCGGTAGGGAATGAGCAGTTCTTC
CAGGTGSPVGNEQFF
>TRBV7-7|.|TRBD1|TRBJ2-3
TGTGCCAGCAGCCAACACCCGAGGGGACAGTCGGGCACAGATACGCAGTATTTT
CASSQHPRGQSGTDTQYF
>TRBV6-5|.|TRBD1|TRBJ2-1
TGTGCCAGCAGTTACGGGACAGCTTATAATGAGCAGTTCTTC
CASSYGTAYNEQFF
>TRBV28|.|.|TRBJ1-2
TGTGCCAGCAGTTCCGGGACGGACTATGGCTACACCTTC
CASSSGTDYGYTF
>TRBV5-8|few|.|TRBJ1-5
TGTGCCAGCAGCTTGTCTGAGGTCAGGGCGGCCAATCAGCCCCAGCATTTT
CASSLSEVRAANQPQHF